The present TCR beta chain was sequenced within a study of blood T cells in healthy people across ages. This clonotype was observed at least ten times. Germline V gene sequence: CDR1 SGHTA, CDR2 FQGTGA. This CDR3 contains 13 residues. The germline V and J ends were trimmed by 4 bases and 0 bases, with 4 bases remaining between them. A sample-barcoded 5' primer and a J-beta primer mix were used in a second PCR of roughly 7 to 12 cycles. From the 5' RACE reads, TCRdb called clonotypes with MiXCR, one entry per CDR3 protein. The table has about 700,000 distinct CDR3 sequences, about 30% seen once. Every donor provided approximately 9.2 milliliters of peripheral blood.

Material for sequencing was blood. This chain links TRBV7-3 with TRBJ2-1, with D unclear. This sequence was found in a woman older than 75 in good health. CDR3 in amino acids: CASSSLSYNEQFF. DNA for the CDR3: TGTGCCAGCAGCTCACTCTCCTACAATGAGCAGTTCTTC.